The rows below give T cell receptor beta chains drawn from one sample of a study of early T cells in non-severe SARS-CoV-2 infection. TCRdb reprocessed the 5' RACE reads with MiXCR, giving one entry per CDR3 protein. The sample shows tens of thousands of distinct CDR3 sequences, 7.5% to 9% of them seen only once. Sequencing used whole blood, obtained at baseline. The source is an adult who was a healthcare worker with PCR-confirmed SARS-CoV-2 infection or an uninfected control (not recorded which). The CDR3 runs from the conserved cysteine through the conserved F or W. D genes are given only for firm matches. Size is omitted from some rows. Given values are once, few, many or a class for expanded clones.

j_gene,v_gene,d_gene,abundance,CDR3nt,CDR3aa
TRBJ1-1,TRBV28,.,few,TGTGCCAGCAGTTTACGGGGACAAGAAGCTTTCTTT,CASSLRGQEAFF
TRBJ2-1,TRBV19,.,many,TGTGCCAGTAGCTATGAGGTTGGTGAGCAGTTCTTC,CASSYEVGEQFF
TRBJ2-7,TRBV6-6,.,.,TGTGCCAGCAGTAGGTCGGACAGATACTACGAGCAGTACTTC,CASSRSDRYYEQYF
TRBJ1-1,TRBV29-1,.,many,TGCAGCGTTGGGGAGGGTGGGCGGACTGAAGCTTTCTTT,CSVGEGGRTEAFF
TRBJ1-5,TRBV12-3/TRBV12-4,.,.,TGTGCCAGCAGTCCCCGAAAGGGGCAGCCCCAGCATTTT,CASSPRKGQPQHF
TRBJ1-5,TRBV13,TRBD1,many,TGTGCCAGCAGCGATCCTGGACAGGATCGCAATCAGCCCCAGCATTTT,CASSDPGQDRNQPQHF
TRBJ2-5,TRBV5-8,TRBD1,.,TGTGCCAGCAGCTTGGGGGACAGCCTCGGGGAGACCCAGTACTTC,CASSLGDSLGETQYF
TRBJ1-1,TRBV6-6,.,many,TGTGCCAGCAGTTACGGAAAGGTGATTATGAACACTGAAGCTTTCTTT,CASSYGKVIMNTEAFF
TRBJ1-1,TRBV6-6,.,.,TGTGCCAGCAGTTACTCGGAGACTGAAGCTTTCTTT,CASSYSETEAFF
TRBJ2-2,TRBV12-3/TRBV12-4,.,few,TGTGCCAGCAGAACAGGGAAGGTCGCCGGGGAGCTGTTTTTT,CASRTGKVAGELFF
TRBJ2-1,TRBV18,TRBD1,many,TGTGCCAGCTCACTCGGGACAGGGTCATACAATGAGCAGTTCTTC,CASSLGTGSYNEQFF
TRBJ1-3,TRBV3-1,.,.,TGTGCCAGCAGCCAAGAGGGCGGAAACACCATATATTTT,CASSQEGGNTIYF
TRBJ1-4,TRBV5-4,.,few,TGTGCCAGCAGCTTGGCCGGAACAGCTACTAATGAAAAACTGTTTTTT,CASSLAGTATNEKLFF
TRBJ2-1,TRBV29-1,.,.,TGCAGCGTTGGACAGCCGGACCTCAATGAGCAGTTCTTC,CSVGQPDLNEQFF
TRBJ2-5,TRBV6-2/TRBV6-3,.,.,TGTGCCAGCAGTTACCCCCAGGGGTGGGACGGAGAGACCCAGTACTTC,CASSYPQGWDGETQYF
TRBJ2-3,TRBV2,.,many,TGTGCCAGCAGCAACAGACCTGCAGGAGTCACAGATACGCAGTATTTT,CASSNRPAGVTDTQYF
TRBJ2-5,TRBV7-6,TRBD2,.,TGTGCCAGCAGCTTAGGGGGGGGACTATCGATTGGAGAGACCCAGTACTTC,CASSLGGGLSIGETQYF
TRBJ2-7,TRBV19,TRBD1,few,TGTGCCAGTAGGAGGACAGGGGTTCCCTACGAGCAGTACTTC,CASRRTGVPYEQYF
TRBJ2-1,TRBV5-1,TRBD2,.,TGCGCCAGCAGCTTGGGCCTAGCGGGGAGCAATGAGCAGTTCTTC,CASSLGLAGSNEQFF
TRBJ1-1,TRBV4-1,.,.,TGCGCCAGCAGCCAAGTAGATATGGGGTTTGTAGGAGACGCTGAAGCTTTCTTT,CASSQVDMGFVGDAEAFF
TRBJ2-3,TRBV6-1,TRBD2,few,TGTGCCAGCAGTGAAGGGACTAGCGGGGCAGATACGCAGTATTTT,CASSEGTSGADTQYF
TRBJ2-3,TRBV2,TRBD1,few,TGTGCCAGCAAGGAAGGGGGCCCTATCACAGATACGCAGTATTTT,CASKEGGPITDTQYF
TRBJ1-2,TRBV6-1,.,.,TGTGCCAGCATTCCGGCATGGGGAGGGATTATACGCTACACCTTC,CASIPAWGGIIRYTF
TRBJ2-2,TRBV3-1,TRBD2,many,TGTGCCAGCAGCCAAGGGCGGGAGGTTGCCGGGGAGCTGTTTTTT,CASSQGREVAGELFF
TRBJ2-4,TRBV10-2,TRBD1,many,TGCGCCAGGCCCGGACAGGGGCGAGAAAAACTAGCCAAAAACATTCAGTACTTC,CARPGQGREKLAKNIQYF
TRBJ2-7,TRBV7-8,TRBD2,many,TGTGCCAGCAGCTCCGGACTAGCGGGAAGCTCCTACGAGCAGTACTTC,CASSSGLAGSSYEQYF
TRBJ2-1,TRBV11-2,.,many,TGTGCCAGCAGCTTAGACCCTTACAATGAGCAGTTCTTC,CASSLDPYNEQFF
TRBJ1-6,TRBV12-3/TRBV12-4,.,few,TGTGCCAGCCGTGGTGGGCCCACTCATTCACCCCTCCACTTT,CASRGGPTHSPLHF
TRBJ1-6,TRBV6-6,.,few,TGTGCCAGCAGTTCCTTAGATATGCCACCCCTCCACTTT,CASSSLDMPPLHF
TRBJ2-2,TRBV2,.,many,TGTGCCACCACTAGGGGCGGGGCGAACACCGGGGAGCTGTTTTTT,CATTRGGANTGELFF
TRBJ2-5,TRBV29-1,.,many,TGCAGCGTTGAGCAGAGTGGGGAGACCCAGTACTTC,CSVEQSGETQYF
TRBJ1-4,TRBV24-1,.,few,TGTGCCACCAGTGATGTGACTAATGAAAAACTGTTTTTT,CATSDVTNEKLFF